The entry below describes one TCR beta chain. This entry is derived from a study of CD8+ T cells in alopecia areata. About the study: Treatment of the treated patients consisted of oral tofacitinib, 5 to 10 mg twice daily. The study gave tofacitinib for 6 to 18 months, then 6 months off drug.

Extracted RNA was reverse transcribed into cDNA, the sequencing template. Method: immunoSEQ multiplex PCR; TCRdb's copy keeps in-frame clones and lacks some. Among 150,000 or so clones listed, more than 75% were seen once. The CDR3 runs to 12 residues. Trimming pared 5 bases from V and 6 bases from J, leaving 8 bases between. Germline lookup yields CDR1 LNHNV and CDR2 YYDKDF (reference sequence). The rearrangement links TRBV15 to TRBJ2-1; unclear D gene. This TCR was sampled from a human donor with alopecia areata. The sequences come from CD8+ T cells sorted from blood, collected at week 0. The CDR3 here is CATSVNPNEQFF. In nucleotides, the CDR3 is TGTGCCACCAGCGTTAACCCCAATGAGCAGTTCTTC.